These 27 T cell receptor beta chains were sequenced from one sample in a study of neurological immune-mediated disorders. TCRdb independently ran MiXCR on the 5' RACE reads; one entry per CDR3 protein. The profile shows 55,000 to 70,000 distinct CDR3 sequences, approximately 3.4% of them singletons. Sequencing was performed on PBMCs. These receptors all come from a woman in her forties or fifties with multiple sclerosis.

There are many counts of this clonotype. CDR3 DNA: TGTGCCAGCAGCTTAGCGGGCCAGGGGACCTATGGCTACACCTTC. Amino acid sequence: CASSLAGQGTYGYTF. V gene TRBV7-2 combines with J gene TRBJ1-2; D may be TRBD1 (6 bases). This CDR3 has 15 residues. Between the trimmed V and J ends, which lost 0 bases and 4 bases, there was a span of 12 bases. Germline V gene data show CDR1 as SGHTA and CDR2 as FQGNSA.

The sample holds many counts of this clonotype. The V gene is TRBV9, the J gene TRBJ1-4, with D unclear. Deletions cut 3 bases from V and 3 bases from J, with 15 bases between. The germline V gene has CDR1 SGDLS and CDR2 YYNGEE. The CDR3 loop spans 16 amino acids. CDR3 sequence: CASSGGSFGANEKLFF. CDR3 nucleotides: TGTGCCAGCAGCGGTGGGTCATTCGGAGCTAATGAAAAACTGTTTTTT.

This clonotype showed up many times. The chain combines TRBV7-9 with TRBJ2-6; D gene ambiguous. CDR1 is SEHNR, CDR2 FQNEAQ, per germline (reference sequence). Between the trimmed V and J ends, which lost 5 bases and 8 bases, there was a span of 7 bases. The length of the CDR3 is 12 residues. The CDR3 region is CASSPPTNVLTF. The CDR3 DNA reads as TGTGCCAGCAGCCCCCCTACCAACGTCCTGACTTTC.

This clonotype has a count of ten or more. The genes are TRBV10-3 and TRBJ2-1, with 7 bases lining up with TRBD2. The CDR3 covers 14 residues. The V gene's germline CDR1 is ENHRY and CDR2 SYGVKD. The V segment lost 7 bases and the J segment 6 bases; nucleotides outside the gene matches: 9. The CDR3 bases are TGTGCCATCAACCCGGGGGGAACGGGCAATGAGCAGTTCTTC. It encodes CAINPGGTGNEQFF.

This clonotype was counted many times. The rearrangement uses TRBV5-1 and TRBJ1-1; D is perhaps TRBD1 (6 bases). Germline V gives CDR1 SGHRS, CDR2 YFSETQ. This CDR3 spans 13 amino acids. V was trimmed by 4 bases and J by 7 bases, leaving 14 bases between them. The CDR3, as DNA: TGCGCCAGCAGCGAATGGGAGGGGGTTGAAGCTTTCTTT. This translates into CASSEWEGVEAFF.

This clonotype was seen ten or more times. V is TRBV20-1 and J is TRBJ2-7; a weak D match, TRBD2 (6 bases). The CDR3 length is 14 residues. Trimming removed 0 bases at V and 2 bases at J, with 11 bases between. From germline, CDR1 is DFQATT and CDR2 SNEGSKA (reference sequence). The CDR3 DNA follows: TGCAGTGCTAGAGATCTGCGGGGAACCTACGAGCAGTACTTC. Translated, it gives CSARDLRGTYEQYF.

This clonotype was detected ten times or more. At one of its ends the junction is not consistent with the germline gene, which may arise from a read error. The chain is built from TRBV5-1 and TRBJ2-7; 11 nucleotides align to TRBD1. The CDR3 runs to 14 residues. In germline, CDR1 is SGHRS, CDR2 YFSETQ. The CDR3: CASRLDRGHYEQYF. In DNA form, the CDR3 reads TGCGCCAGCAGATTGGACAGGGGGCACTACGAGCAGTACTTC.

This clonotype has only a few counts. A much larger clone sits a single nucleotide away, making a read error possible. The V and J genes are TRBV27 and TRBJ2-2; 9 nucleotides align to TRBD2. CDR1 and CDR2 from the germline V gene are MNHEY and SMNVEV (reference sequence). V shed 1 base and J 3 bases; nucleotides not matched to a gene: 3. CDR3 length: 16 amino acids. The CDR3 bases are TGTGCCAGCAGTTTATACACTAGCGGGTACACCGGGGAGCTGTTTTTT. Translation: CASSLYTSGYTGELFF.

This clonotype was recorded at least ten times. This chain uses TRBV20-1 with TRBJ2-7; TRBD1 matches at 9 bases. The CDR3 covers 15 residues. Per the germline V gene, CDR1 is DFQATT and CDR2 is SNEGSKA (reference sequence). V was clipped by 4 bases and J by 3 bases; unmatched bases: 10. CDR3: CSANSPRQGGYEQYV. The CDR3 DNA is TGCAGTGCTAACTCTCCAAGACAGGGGGGCTACGAGCAGTACGTC.

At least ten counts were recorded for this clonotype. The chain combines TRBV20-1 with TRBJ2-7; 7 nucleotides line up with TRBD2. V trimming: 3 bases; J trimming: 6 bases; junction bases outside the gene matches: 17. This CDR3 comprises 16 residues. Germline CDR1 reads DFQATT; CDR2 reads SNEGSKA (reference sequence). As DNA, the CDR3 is TGCAGTGCTAGTAGAGATTTGGCGGGAGCCCTCCTCGAGCAGTACTTC. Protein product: CSASRDLAGALLEQYF.

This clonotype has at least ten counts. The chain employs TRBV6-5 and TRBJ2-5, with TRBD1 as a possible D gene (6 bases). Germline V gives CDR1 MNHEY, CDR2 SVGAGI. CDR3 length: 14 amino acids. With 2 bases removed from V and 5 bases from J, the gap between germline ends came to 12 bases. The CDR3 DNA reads TGTGCCAGCAGTTACGGGGACACTCGGGAGACCCAGTACTTC. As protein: CASSYGDTRETQYF.

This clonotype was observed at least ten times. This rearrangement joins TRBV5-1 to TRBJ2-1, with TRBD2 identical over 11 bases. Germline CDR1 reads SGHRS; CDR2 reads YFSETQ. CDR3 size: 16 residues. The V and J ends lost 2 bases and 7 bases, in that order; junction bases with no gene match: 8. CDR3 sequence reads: CASSLIAGGAVNEQFF. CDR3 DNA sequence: TGCGCCAGCAGCTTAATAGCGGGAGGGGCAGTAAATGAGCAGTTCTTC.

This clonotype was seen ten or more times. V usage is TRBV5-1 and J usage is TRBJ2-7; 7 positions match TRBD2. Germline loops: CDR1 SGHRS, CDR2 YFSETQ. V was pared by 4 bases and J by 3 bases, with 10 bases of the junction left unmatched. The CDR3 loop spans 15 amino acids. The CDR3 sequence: CASSPAGPLVYEQYF. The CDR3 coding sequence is TGCGCCAGCAGCCCAGCGGGGCCCCTAGTCTACGAGCAGTACTTC.

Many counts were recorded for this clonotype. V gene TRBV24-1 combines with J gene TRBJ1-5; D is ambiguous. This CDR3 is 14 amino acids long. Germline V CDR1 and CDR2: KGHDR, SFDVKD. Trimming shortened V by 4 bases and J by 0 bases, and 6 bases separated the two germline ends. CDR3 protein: CATSEPDSNQPQHF. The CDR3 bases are TGTGCCACCAGTGAACCTGATAGCAATCAGCCCCAGCATTTT.

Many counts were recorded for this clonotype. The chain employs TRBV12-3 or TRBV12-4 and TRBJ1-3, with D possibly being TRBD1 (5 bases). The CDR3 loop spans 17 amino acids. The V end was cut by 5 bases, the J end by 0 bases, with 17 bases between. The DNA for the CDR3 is TGTGCCAGCAGTCTGGGACTGCTTACCGTCTCTGGAAACACCATATATTTT. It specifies CASSLGLLTVSGNTIYF.

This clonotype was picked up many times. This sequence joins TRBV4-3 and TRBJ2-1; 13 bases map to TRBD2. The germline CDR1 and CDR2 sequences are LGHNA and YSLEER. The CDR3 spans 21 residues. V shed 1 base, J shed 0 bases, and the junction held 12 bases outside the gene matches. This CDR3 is CASSQVVGTSGERSSYNEQFF. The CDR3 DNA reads TGCGCCAGCAGCCAAGTCGTTGGGACTAGCGGGGAAAGGAGCTCCTACAATGAGCAGTTCTTC.

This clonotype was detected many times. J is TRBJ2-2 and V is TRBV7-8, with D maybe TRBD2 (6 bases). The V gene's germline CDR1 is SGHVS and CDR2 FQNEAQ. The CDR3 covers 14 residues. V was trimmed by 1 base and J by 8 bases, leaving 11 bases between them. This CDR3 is CASSLVGGGGELFF. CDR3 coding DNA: TGTGCCAGCAGCTTAGTGGGGGGAGGAGGGGAGCTGTTTTTT.

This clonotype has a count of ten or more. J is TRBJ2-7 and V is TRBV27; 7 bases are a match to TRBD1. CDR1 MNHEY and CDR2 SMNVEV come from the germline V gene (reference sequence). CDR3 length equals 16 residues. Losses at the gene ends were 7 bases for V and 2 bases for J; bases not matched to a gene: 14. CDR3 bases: TGTGCCAGCACCCATACAGGAGACAGGGTGGCCTACGAGCAGTACTTC. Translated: CASTHTGDRVAYEQYF.

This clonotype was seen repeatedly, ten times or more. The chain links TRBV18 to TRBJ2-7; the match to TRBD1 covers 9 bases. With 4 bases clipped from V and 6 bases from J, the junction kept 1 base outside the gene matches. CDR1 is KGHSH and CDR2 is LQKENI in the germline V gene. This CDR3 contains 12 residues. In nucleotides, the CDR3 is TGTGCCAGCTCACGGGACAGGGTCGAGCAGTACTTC. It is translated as CASSRDRVEQYF.

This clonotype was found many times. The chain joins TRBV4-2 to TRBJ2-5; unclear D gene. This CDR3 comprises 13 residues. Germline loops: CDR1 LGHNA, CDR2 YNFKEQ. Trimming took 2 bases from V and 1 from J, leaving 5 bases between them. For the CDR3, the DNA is TGTGCCAGCAGCCAAACAATCCAAGAGACCCAGTACTTC. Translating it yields CASSQTIQETQYF.

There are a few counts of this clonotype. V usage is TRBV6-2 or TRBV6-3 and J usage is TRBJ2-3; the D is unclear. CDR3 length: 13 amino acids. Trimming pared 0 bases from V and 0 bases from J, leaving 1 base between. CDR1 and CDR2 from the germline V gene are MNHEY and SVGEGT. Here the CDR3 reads CASSYSSTDTQYF. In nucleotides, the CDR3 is TGTGCCAGCAGTTACTCTAGCACAGATACGCAGTATTTT.

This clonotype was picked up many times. CDR3 loop: CASSGNSGANVLTF. CDR3 DNA sequence: TGCGCCAGCAGCGGAAACTCTGGGGCCAACGTCCTGACTTTC. V usage is TRBV5-1 and J usage is TRBJ2-6; D is undetermined. The CDR3 has 14 amino acids. V shed 4 bases and J shed 0 bases, with 5 bases lying between them. CDR1 SGHRS and CDR2 YFSETQ come from the germline V gene.

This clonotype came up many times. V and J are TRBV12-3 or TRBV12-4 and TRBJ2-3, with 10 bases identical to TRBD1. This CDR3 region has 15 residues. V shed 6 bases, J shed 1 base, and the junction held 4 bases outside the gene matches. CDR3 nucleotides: TGTGCCAGCAGAAGACAGGGGGCCGGCACAGATACGCAGTATTTT. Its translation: CASRRQGAGTDTQYF.

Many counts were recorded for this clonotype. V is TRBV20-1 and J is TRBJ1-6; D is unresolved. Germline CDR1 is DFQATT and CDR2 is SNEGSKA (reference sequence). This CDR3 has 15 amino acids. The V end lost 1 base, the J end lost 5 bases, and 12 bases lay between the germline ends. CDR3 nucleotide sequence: TGCAGTGCTAGAGGAATTTTCAGTGATAATTCACCCCTCCACTTT. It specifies CSARGIFSDNSPLHF.

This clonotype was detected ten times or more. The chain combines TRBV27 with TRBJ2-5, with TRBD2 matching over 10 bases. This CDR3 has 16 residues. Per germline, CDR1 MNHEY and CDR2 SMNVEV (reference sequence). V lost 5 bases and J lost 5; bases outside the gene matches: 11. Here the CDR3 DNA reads TGTGCCAGCAGTCCTCTCGGGGCTAGCGGGAGTGAGACCCAGTACTTC. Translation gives CASSPLGASGSETQYF.

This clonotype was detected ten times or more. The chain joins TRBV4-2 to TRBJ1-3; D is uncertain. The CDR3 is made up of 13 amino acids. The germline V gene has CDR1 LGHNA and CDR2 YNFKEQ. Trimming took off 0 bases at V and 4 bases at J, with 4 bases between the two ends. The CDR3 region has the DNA TGTGCCAGCAGCCAAGAAGGGGGAAACACCATATATTTT. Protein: CASSQEGGNTIYF.

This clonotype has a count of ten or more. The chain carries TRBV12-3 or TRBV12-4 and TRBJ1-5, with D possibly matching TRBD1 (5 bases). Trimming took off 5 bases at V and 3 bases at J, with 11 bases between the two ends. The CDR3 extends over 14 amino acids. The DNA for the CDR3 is TGTGCCAGCAGTCCGAACAGGCTCAATCAGCCCCAGCATTTT. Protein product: CASSPNRLNQPQHF.